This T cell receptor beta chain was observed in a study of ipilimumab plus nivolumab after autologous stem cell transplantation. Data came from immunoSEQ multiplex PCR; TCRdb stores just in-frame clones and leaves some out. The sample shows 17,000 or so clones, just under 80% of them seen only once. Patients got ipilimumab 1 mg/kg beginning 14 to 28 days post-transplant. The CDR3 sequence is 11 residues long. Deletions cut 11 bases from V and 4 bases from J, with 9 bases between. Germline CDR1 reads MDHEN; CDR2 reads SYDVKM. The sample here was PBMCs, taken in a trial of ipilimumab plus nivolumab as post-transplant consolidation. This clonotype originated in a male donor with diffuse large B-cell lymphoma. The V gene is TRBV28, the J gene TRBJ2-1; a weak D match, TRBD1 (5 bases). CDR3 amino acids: CAARDYNEQFF. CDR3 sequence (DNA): TGTGCCGCCAGGGATTACAATGAGCAGTTCTTC.